The 29 T cell receptor beta chains reported below all come from one sample, sequenced in a study of response to subunit inactivated influenza vaccine (dated by TCRdb to the late 2010s). Library preparation employed RT-PCR. Sequencer: Illumina HiSeq 2500. The public reads were quality trimmed at Q25 with fastp and then assembled into clones with MiXCR by TCRdb, keeping productive beta chains. Duplicate CDR3 protein sequences are folded into a single record with the most common DNA and genes. The sample table lists more than 550,000 distinct CDR3 sequences, approximately 10% of them with a count of one. Approximately 9.9% of the sample belongs to the ten largest clones. These data were also filed under a second study, of T cells expressing NK-cell markers. Drawing on the second study: TCR beta cDNA libraries were prepared using 5'RACE template switching, which introduced a universal primer site and unique molecular identifiers.

Specimen: PBMCs from blood, collected on the day of vaccination. Every receptor here comes from a man between 45 and 60 years old who received an inactivated influenza vaccine. Donor details come from another sample of the same person, matched by shared clones.

V and J are TRBV15 and TRBJ2-2; D might be TRBD2 (5 bases). Per the germline V gene, CDR1 is LNHNV and CDR2 is YYDKDF (reference sequence). The CDR3 is made up of 14 amino acids. V was cut by 1 base and J by 6 bases, with 9 bases left in between. This chain's CDR3 is CATSRGPGSGELFF. The CDR3 DNA reads as TGTGCCACCAGCAGAGGGCCGGGGTCCGGGGAGCTGTTTTTT.

There are a few counts of this clonotype. This chain links TRBV4-2 with TRBJ1-2; a weak D match, TRBD1 (6 bases). This CDR3 contains 16 residues. Trimming pared 3 bases from V and 0 bases from J, leaving 14 bases between. Germline values: CDR1 LGHNA, CDR2 YNFKEQ. CDR3 region: CASSQRTAKANYGYTF. In DNA form, the CDR3 reads TGTGCCAGCAGCCAGCGGACAGCAAAAGCTAACTATGGCTACACCTTC.

This chain uses TRBV10-3 with TRBJ2-7, with D tentatively TRBD1 (6 bases). Germline loops: CDR1 ENHRY, CDR2 SYGVKD. This CDR3 spans 15 amino acids. Trimming pared 10 bases from V and 1 base from J, leaving 20 bases between. As DNA, the CDR3 is TGTGCCACCATGATCATAGACGGACAGTCCTACGAGCAGTACTTC. Protein sequence: CATMIIDGQSYEQYF.

There are many counts of this clonotype. The chain is built from TRBV29-1 and TRBJ2-3; D uncertain. CDR3 length equals 12 residues. Trimming removed 3 bases from V and 2 bases from J, with 6 bases in between. Germline values: CDR1 SQVTM, CDR2 ANQGSEA. CDR3 nucleotides: TGCAGCGTTGACCCCTCCACAGATACGCAGTATTTT. Translating it yields CSVDPSTDTQYF.

The chain joins TRBV12-3 or TRBV12-4 to TRBJ2-7; TRBD2 aligns across 13 bases. Trimming at V came to 6 bases and at J to 8 bases, leaving 4 bases not matched to a gene. The CDR3 sequence is 13 residues long. CDR3 in DNA: TGTGCCAGCAGCACGACTAGCGGGGGGCAGCAGTACTTC. As protein: CASSTTSGGQQYF.

The genes are TRBV12-3 or TRBV12-4 and TRBJ2-6, with 9 bases aligning to TRBD1. CDR3 length: 16 amino acids. Germline trimming cut 5 bases from V and 4 bases from J; bases unmatched to any gene: 6. The CDR3 DNA reads TGTGCCAGCAGTCCCGGGACAGGGAACGGGGCCAACGTCCTGACTTTC. Protein product: CASSPGTGNGANVLTF.

This clonotype has ten or more counts. The rearrangement joins TRBV3-1 to TRBJ2-2, with no clear D. V lost 7 bases and J 1 base, leaving 7 bases between the germline ends. Germline V gene sequence: CDR1 LGHDT, CDR2 YNNKEL (reference sequence). This CDR3 is built from 13 residues. In DNA, the CDR3 is TGTGCCAGCAATCAGGTGAACACCGGGGAGCTGTTTTTT. It specifies CASNQVNTGELFF.

The chain recombines TRBV4-2 with TRBJ2-4; 7 nucleotides match TRBD1. V shed 4 bases, J shed 3 bases, and the junction held 6 bases outside the gene matches. This CDR3 is built from 15 residues. Looked up from germline, CDR1 is LGHNA and CDR2 is YNFKEQ. CDR3 coding DNA: TGTGCCAGCAGCCCCACAGGGGCGGACAAAAACATTCAGTACTTC. Amino acid sequence: CASSPTGADKNIQYF.

This chain links TRBV27 with TRBJ2-1; 11 bases agree with TRBD2. This CDR3 spans 13 amino acids. With V trimmed by 6 bases and J by 10 bases, 5 bases remained unmatched. Germline V gives CDR1 MNHEY, CDR2 SMNVEV (reference sequence). The CDR3 protein is CASSSSGRPEQFF. As DNA, the CDR3 is TGTGCCAGCAGCTCTAGCGGGAGGCCCGAGCAGTTCTTC.

In its sample, this clonotype was seen many times. The chain links TRBV7-9 to TRBJ2-3; a possible D gene is TRBD2 (7 bases). V was trimmed by 5 bases and J by 1 base, leaving 16 bases between them. Germline V CDR1 and CDR2: SEHNR, FQNEAQ (reference sequence). The CDR3 is 16 amino acids. CDR3: CASSRRGGIGTDTQYF. CDR3 sequence (DNA): TGTGCCAGCAGCCGTAGGGGGGGAATCGGCACAGATACGCAGTATTTT.

This clonotype was recorded at least ten times. The CDR3 region has the DNA TGTGCCAGCAGCCGGGGACAGCGACAAGAGACCCAGTACTTC. Its translation is CASSRGQRQETQYF. The gene calls are TRBV7-9 and TRBJ2-5; 7 positions agree with TRBD1. Germline V gives CDR1 SEHNR, CDR2 FQNEAQ (reference sequence). V was clipped by 5 bases and J by 2 bases; unmatched bases: 5. This CDR3 comprises 14 residues. Combining the CDR3 with reference TRBV7-9 and TRBJ2-5 gives the whole variable domain DTGVSQNPRHKITKRGQNVTFRCDPISEHNRLYWYRQTLGQGPEFLTYFQNEAQLEKSRLLSDRFSAERPKGSFSTLEIQRTEQGDSAMYLCASSRGQRQETQYFGPGTRLLVL.

The chain uses TRBV25-1 and TRBJ1-5; 7 bases align to TRBD1. This CDR3 is built from 13 residues. Germline CDR1 and CDR2: MGHDK and SYGVNS. The V segment lost 9 bases and the J segment 5 bases; nucleotides outside the gene matches: 7. CDR3 in amino acids: CARMTGPYQPQHF. Written as DNA, the CDR3 is TGTGCCAGAATGACAGGGCCTTATCAGCCCCAGCATTTT. Looking up the rest from reference TRBV25-1 and TRBJ1-5 gives the full variable domain: EADIYQTPRYLVIGTGKKITLECSQTMGHDKMYWYQQDPGMELHLIHYSYGVNSTEKGDLSSESTVSRIRTEHFPLTLESARPSHTSQYLCARMTGPYQPQHFGDGTRLSIL.

This clonotype was counted between two and nine times. This chain uses TRBV9 with TRBJ1-2; possible D gene TRBD1, 6 bases. The V end was cut by 2 bases, the J end by 6 bases, with 14 bases between. In germline, CDR1 is SGDLS, CDR2 YYNGEE. This CDR3 spans 14 amino acids. The chain's CDR3 is CASSVGGVTDGYTF. CDR3 sequence (DNA): TGTGCCAGCAGCGTTGGGGGCGTTACAGATGGCTACACCTTC.

This clonotype was counted ten times or more. The chain carries TRBV12-3 or TRBV12-4 and TRBJ1-2; maybe TRBD1 (5 bases). The CDR3 has 15 amino acids. With 2 bases removed from V and 0 bases from J, the gap between germline ends came to 10 bases. The DNA for the CDR3 is TGTGCCAGCAGTTTATGGGGGGGAGCTAACTATGGCTACACCTTC. It is translated as CASSLWGGANYGYTF.

This sequence joins TRBV6-5 and TRBJ2-1; 7 nucleotides line up with TRBD2. Looked up from germline, CDR1 is MNHEY and CDR2 is SVGAGI. The CDR3 is 17 residues long. The V gene end was trimmed by 0 bases and the J gene end by 0 bases; junction bases not matched to a gene: 5. The CDR3 is CASSYSSGTSSYNEQFF. The CDR3 coding sequence is TGTGCCAGCAGTTACTCCAGCGGGACCAGCTCCTACAATGAGCAGTTCTTC.

This clonotype was counted only a few times. The genes are TRBV12-3 or TRBV12-4 and TRBJ2-2; TRBD1 aligns across 9 bases. The V gene end was trimmed by 6 bases and the J gene end by 4 bases; junction bases not matched to a gene: 6. The CDR3 sequence is 15 residues long. The CDR3 sequence: CASRRDRAGTGELFF. CDR3 bases: TGTGCCAGCAGGCGGGACAGGGCGGGCACCGGGGAGCTGTTTTTT.

The table lists this clonotype with many counts. The CDR3 DNA sequence: TGTGCCAGCAGCTTATTTGCGGGAGGCTACAATGAGCAGTTCTTC. This codes for CASSLFAGGYNEQFF. The rearrangement links TRBV7-2 to TRBJ2-1; 8 bases are a match to TRBD2. Per the germline V gene, CDR1 is SGHTA and CDR2 is FQGNSA. Germline trimming cut 2 bases from V and 3 bases from J; bases unmatched to any gene: 3. This CDR3 contains 15 residues.

This clonotype has more than one count but fewer than ten. This chain links TRBV4-3 with TRBJ2-3; D remains unclear. The V gene lost 0 bases and the J gene lost 3 bases, with 13 bases spanning the gap. The CDR3 length is 16 residues. Per the germline V gene, CDR1 is LGHNA and CDR2 is YSLEER. The CDR3 DNA sequence: TGCGCCAGCAGCCAAGATTGGCCCCGTATGACAGATACGCAGTATTTT. As protein: CASSQDWPRMTDTQYF.

The table lists this clonotype with a few counts. V usage is TRBV5-5 and J usage is TRBJ2-3; 8 nucleotides line up with TRBD2. Germline CDR1 is SGHKS and CDR2 is YYEKEE (reference sequence). Germline trimming cut 0 bases from V and 6 bases from J; bases unmatched to any gene: 9. The CDR3 loop spans 16 amino acids. For the CDR3, the DNA is TGTGCCAGCAGCTTGGGGGGTAGCGGGGTCGCGGATACGCAGTATTTT. This gives the protein CASSLGGSGVADTQYF. The whole variable domain, filled in from reference TRBV5-5 and TRBJ2-3, reads DAGVTQSPTHLIKTRGQQVTLRCSPISGHKSVSWYQQVLGQGPQFIFQYYEKEERGRGNFPDRFSARQFPNYSSELNVNALLLGDSALYLCASSLGGSGVADTQYFGPGTRLTVL.

There are a few counts of this clonotype. This chain uses TRBV14 with TRBJ2-7, with TRBD1 identical over 7 bases. V lost 1 base, J lost 9 bases, and 9 bases stayed unmatched. The germline V gene encodes CDR1 SGHDN and CDR2 FVKESK. CDR3 length equals 14 residues. The CDR3 coding sequence is TGTGCCAGCAGCCAAGGGGGACAGCGATTGGCGCAGTACTTC. Its translation is CASSQGGQRLAQYF.

There are a few counts of this clonotype. The chain has TRBV6-5 and TRBJ2-7; TRBD1 matches 8 bases. The CDR3 contains 14 residues. Germline values: CDR1 MNHEY, CDR2 SVGAGI. V was pared by 2 bases and J by 3 bases, with 3 bases of the junction left unmatched. CDR3 nucleotides: TGTGCCAGCAGTTACGGACAGGGTTTCTACGAGCAGTACTTC. Its translation is CASSYGQGFYEQYF.

This clonotype has more than one count but fewer than ten. CDR3 loop: CSARGGSGYNEQFF. Here the CDR3 DNA reads TGCAGTGCTAGAGGAGGTTCAGGTTACAATGAGCAGTTCTTC. The chain uses TRBV20-1 and TRBJ2-1; D not resolved. Deletions cut 1 base from V and 4 bases from J, with 11 bases between. The CDR3 has 14 amino acids. Per germline, CDR1 DFQATT and CDR2 SNEGSKA (reference sequence).

The chain recombines TRBV6-2 or TRBV6-3 with TRBJ2-5; 14 bases are shared with TRBD2. The junction had 14 bases not matched to a gene; V was cut back by 5 bases and J by 0 bases. From germline, CDR1 is MNHEY and CDR2 SVGEGT. The CDR3 totals 20 residues. CDR3 nucleotide sequence: TGTGCCAGCAGTCCTACCGGGACTAGCGGGGGCCTGCACCACCAAGAGACCCAGTACTTC. It is translated as CASSPTGTSGGLHHQETQYF.

There are a few counts of this clonotype. The chain recombines TRBV12-3 or TRBV12-4 with TRBJ2-1; possible D gene TRBD2, 7 bases. Trimming stripped 6 bases from V and 7 bases from J, with 19 bases between. The CDR3 spans 15 residues. The CDR3 reads CASRPAGASGNEQFF. As DNA, the CDR3 is TGTGCCAGCAGACCCGCGGGGGCGTCTGGTAATGAGCAGTTCTTC.

This chain uses TRBV7-8 with TRBJ2-5, with 7 bases fitting TRBD2. V dropped 0 bases and J dropped 4; count of bases not matched to a gene: 5. The CDR3 is 15 amino acids. Germline V gene sequence: CDR1 SGHVS, CDR2 FQNEAQ. CDR3 sequence: CASSLAIVAGETQYF. CDR3 DNA sequence: TGTGCCAGCAGCTTAGCGATCGTAGCGGGAGAGACCCAGTACTTC.

The chain employs TRBV5-5 and TRBJ1-1; D possibly corresponds to TRBD1 (6 bases). The length of the CDR3 is 18 residues. Germline V gene lookup returns CDR1 SGHKS and CDR2 YYEKEE (reference sequence). Deletions cut 0 bases from V and 2 bases from J, with 20 bases between. The CDR3 region has the DNA TGTGCCAGCAGCTTGGACGTCTGGGGGGGCGAAAAAAACACTGAAGCTTTCTTT. The encoded protein is CASSLDVWGGEKNTEAFF.

This clonotype has a count of ten or more. V is TRBV5-1 and J is TRBJ2-3, with TRBD1 identical over 7 bases. Germline CDR1 reads SGHRS; CDR2 reads YFSETQ. The CDR3 length is 15 residues. V shed 4 bases and J 4 bases; nucleotides not matched to a gene: 9. CDR3 bases: TGCGCCAGCAGCCTCCGACAGGGTGGTGCAGATACGCAGTATTTT. Amino acid sequence: CASSLRQGGADTQYF.

The chain uses TRBV5-1 and TRBJ2-1, with D unclear. The CDR3 consists of 13 residues. The V and J ends lost 4 bases and 10 bases respectively, with 15 bases between them. The germline V gene has CDR1 SGHRS and CDR2 YFSETQ. Here the CDR3 reads CASSQDGLWEQFF. CDR3 coding DNA: TGCGCCAGCAGCCAGGACGGGCTATGGGAGCAGTTCTTC.

The chain joins TRBV29-1 to TRBJ2-1; 14 nucleotides align to TRBD2. The CDR3 has 16 amino acids. Trimming cost V 7 bases and J 5 bases; bases outside gene matches: 10. Looked up from germline, CDR1 is SQVTM and CDR2 is ANQGSEA. The CDR3 loop is CSGTSGRSGRNNEQFF. The CDR3 DNA reads as TGCAGCGGGACTAGCGGGAGGAGCGGAAGGAACAATGAGCAGTTCTTC.